A single sample gave rise to the 27 T cell receptor beta chains below, sequenced in a study of blood T cell repertoires in COVID-19. Data came from immunoSEQ multiplex PCR; TCRdb stores just in-frame clones and leaves some out. The sample contains more than 250,000 clones, around 90% of which appear only once. The specimen sequenced was peripheral blood. Every receptor here comes from a middle-aged man with active or convalescent COVID-19.

V gene TRBV6-2 or TRBV6-3 combines with J gene TRBJ1-3; D remains ambiguous. CDR1 is MNHEY and CDR2 is SVGEGT in the germline V gene. The CDR3 length is 13 residues. V lost 6 bases and J 0 bases, leaving 6 bases between the germline ends. The CDR3 region has the DNA TGTGCCAGCAGCTTCAGCTCTGGAAACACCATATATTTT. Translated: CASSFSSGNTIYF.

This sequence joins TRBV5-1 and TRBJ2-7; 9 nucleotides agree with TRBD1. The CDR3 sequence is 14 residues long. CDR1 is SGHRS and CDR2 is YFSETQ in the germline V gene. V dropped 4 bases and J dropped 6; count of bases not matched to a gene: 8. The CDR3 DNA reads as TGCGCCAGCAGCCGAATACAGGGGGCGGGCGAGCAGTACTTC. Protein sequence: CASSRIQGAGEQYF.

The sample holds one count of this clone. This sequence joins TRBV7-3 and TRBJ2-5; D is unclear. This CDR3 is 15 amino acids long. Germline CDR1 is SGHTA and CDR2 is FQGTGA. With 1 base removed from V and 2 bases from J, the gap between germline ends came to 11 bases. CDR3 region: CASSLNQAGQETQYF. The CDR3 nucleotides are TGTGCCAGCAGCTTAAACCAGGCCGGTCAAGAGACCCAGTACTTC.

This chain joins TRBV6-5 and TRBJ1-1, with D possibly being TRBD1 (6 bases). V lost 2 bases and J 6 bases, leaving 13 bases between the germline ends. Germline CDR1 MNHEY, CDR2 SVGAGI. The CDR3 runs 14 residues. CDR3 sequence reads: CASSYQGRGSEAFF. CDR3 in DNA: TGTGCCAGCAGTTACCAGGGGCGAGGGTCTGAAGCTTTCTTT.

This clone has a handful of counts. The chain is built from TRBV7-9 and TRBJ2-5, with TRBD2 identical over 10 bases. Trimming at V came to 4 bases and at J to 2 bases, leaving 10 bases not matched to a gene. Germline loops: CDR1 SEHNR, CDR2 FQNEAQ (reference sequence). The CDR3 contains 17 residues. The CDR3 loop is CASSSRTSGGSQETQYF. The CDR3 coding sequence is TGTGCCAGCAGCTCTAGGACTAGCGGAGGATCACAAGAGACCCAGTACTTC.

The chain uses TRBV29-1 and TRBJ2-5; 11 bases agree with TRBD1. V was clipped by 3 bases and J by 5 bases; unmatched bases: 5. Germline lookup yields CDR1 SQVTM and CDR2 ANQGSEA. This CDR3 is 14 amino acids long. The CDR3 loop is CSVERDRGYETQYF. As DNA, the CDR3 is TGCAGCGTTGAGAGGGACAGGGGGTATGAGACCCAGTACTTC.

This sequence joins TRBV18 and TRBJ1-5; 8 bases agree with TRBD1. Germline-derived CDR1 and CDR2 are KGHSH and LQKENI. The V gene end was trimmed by 4 bases and the J gene end by 7 bases; junction bases not matched to a gene: 6. This CDR3 comprises 14 residues. The CDR3 is CASSQTGVGQPQHF. The CDR3 region has the DNA TGTGCCAGCTCACAGACAGGGGTTGGCCAGCCCCAGCATTTT. Full variable domain (rest looked up from reference TRBV18 and TRBJ1-5): NAGVMQNPRHLVRRRGQEARLRCSPMKGHSHVYWYRQLPEEGLKFMVYLQKENIIDESGMPKERFSAEFPKEGPSILRIQQVVRGDSAAYFCASSQTGVGQPQHFGDGTRLSIL.

The chain carries TRBV9 and TRBJ2-2; 11 nucleotides match TRBD2. Germline CDR1 reads SGDLS; CDR2 reads YYNGEE. The V segment lost 3 bases and the J segment 7 bases; nucleotides outside the gene matches: 8. CDR3 length equals 16 residues. CDR3 in amino acids: CASSAFSGRAIGELFF. The CDR3 DNA is TGTGCCAGCAGCGCCTTTAGCGGGAGGGCCATCGGGGAGCTGTTTTTT.

The gene calls are TRBV3-1 (or the pseudogene TRBV3-2) and TRBJ1-5, with D possibly TRBD1 on 5 matching bases. Trimming took off 4 bases at V and 1 base at J, with 8 bases between the two ends. Germline V CDR1 and CDR2: LGHDT, YNNKEL (reference sequence). The CDR3 runs 14 residues. DNA of the CDR3: TGTGCCAGCAGCCCCCGACAGAGCAATCAGCCCCAGCATTTT. Protein: CASSPRQSNQPQHF.

The chain links TRBV13 to TRBJ1-2; TRBD1 might be the D (6 bases). The CDR3 is made up of 13 amino acids. V was pared by 4 bases and J by 7 bases, with 13 bases between. Germline V gene sequence: CDR1 PRHDT, CDR2 FYEKMQ (reference sequence). As DNA, the CDR3 is TGTGCCAGCAGCTCTGACAGGAGCCGTGGCTACACCTTC. It translates to CASSSDRSRGYTF. The whole variable domain, filled in from reference TRBV13 and TRBJ1-2, reads AAGVIQSPRHLIKEKRETATLKCYPIPRHDTVYWYQQGPGQDPQFLISFYEKMQSDKGSIPDRFSAQQFSDYHSELNMSSLELGDSALYFCASSSDRSRGYTFGSGTRLTVV.

This chain connects TRBV6-1 to TRBJ2-3; D may be TRBD2 (6 bases). The CDR3 has 17 residues. Trimming pared 4 bases from V and 7 bases from J, leaving 24 bases between. Germline CDR1 is MNHNS and CDR2 is SASEGT. The CDR3 loop is CASSGLGQGGGINTQYF. In nucleotides, the CDR3 is TGTGCCAGCAGTGGTCTGGGGCAGGGAGGAGGAATAAATACGCAGTATTTT.

The genes are TRBV10-3 and TRBJ1-2, with 10 bases aligning to TRBD1. Per germline, CDR1 ENHRY and CDR2 SYGVKD. The junction had 4 bases not matched to a gene; V was cut back by 8 bases and J by 7 bases. This CDR3 is built from 12 residues. The CDR3 coding sequence is TGTGCCATCGACAGGGGGCAGGGTGGCTACACCTTC. The encoded protein is CAIDRGQGGYTF.

The chain employs TRBV7-6 and TRBJ2-1; possibly TRBD1 for D (6 bases). This CDR3 contains 17 residues. The ends were cut back, 1 base at V and 7 bases at J, with 20 bases in the middle. From germline, CDR1 is SGHVS and CDR2 FNYEAQ. CDR3 in amino acids: CASSLDYFGGQGNEQFF. The CDR3 coding sequence is TGTGCCAGCAGCTTAGATTACTTTGGGGGCCAAGGGAATGAGCAGTTCTTC.

The V gene is TRBV6-5, the J gene TRBJ1-5; 7 positions agree with TRBD1. V lost 5 bases, J lost 0 bases, and 4 bases stayed unmatched. The CDR3 is 15 amino acids. Germline CDR1 and CDR2: MNHEY and SVGAGI. The CDR3 DNA follows: TGTGCCAGCAGTCGGACAGGACTTAGCAATCAGCCCCAGCATTTT. This encodes CASSRTGLSNQPQHF.

The rearrangement joins TRBV6-1 to TRBJ2-7, with 7 bases matching TRBD2. Germline lookup yields CDR1 MNHNS and CDR2 SASEGT. Trimming removed 3 bases from V and 5 bases from J; junction bases left unmatched: 4. This CDR3 is 13 amino acids long. The CDR3 sequence is CASSEAGRDEQYF. The CDR3 DNA sequence: TGTGCCAGCAGTGAGGCAGGGAGGGACGAGCAGTACTTC.

V is TRBV21-1 and J is TRBJ2-1; the D segment call TRBD1 is taken from the table without a DNA check. TRBV21-1 is a documented pseudogene. This CDR3 comprises 16 residues. CDR3 residues: CASSRTGTGSYNEQFF. CDR3 sequence (DNA): TGTGCCAGCAGCCGGACAGGGACGGGCTCCTACAATGAGCAGTTCTTC.

Here the CDR3 reads CASSSSGSLSEQYF. For the CDR3, the DNA is TGTGCCAGCAGTTCTAGCGGGAGTCTTTCCGAGCAGTACTTC. The J gene is TRBJ2-7, the V gene TRBV28; 10 bases align to TRBD2. Losses at the gene ends were 4 bases for V and 6 bases for J; bases not matched to a gene: 6. Germline V lookup: CDR1 MDHEN, CDR2 SYDVKM. The CDR3 spans 14 residues.

This rearrangement joins TRBV27 to TRBJ1-1; no definite D call. Germline V lookup: CDR1 MNHEY, CDR2 SMNVEV (reference sequence). The length of the CDR3 is 13 residues. With 0 bases removed from V and 7 bases from J, the gap between germline ends came to 9 bases. CDR3 DNA sequence: TGTGCCAGCAGTTTATCCTCGGCGGGTGAAGCTTTCTTT. It is translated as CASSLSSAGEAFF.

The rearrangement uses TRBV6-5 and TRBJ1-3; TRBD1 matches at 8 bases. The junction had 14 bases not matched to a gene; V was cut back by 6 bases and J by 10 bases. Germline V gives CDR1 MNHEY, CDR2 SVGAGI. CDR3 length equals 15 residues. The CDR3 reads CASRTPGQEARTIYF. The CDR3 DNA follows: TGTGCCAGCAGAACCCCGGGACAGGAGGCCCGGACCATATATTTT.

The rearrangement links TRBV7-2 to TRBJ2-7; TRBD1 matches 8 bases. V was clipped by 5 bases and J by 3 bases; unmatched bases: 12. Germline CDR1 and CDR2: SGHTA and FQGNSA. There are 16 residues in the CDR3. The CDR3 bases are TGTGCCAGCAGCAAAAGACAGGGGAATGGTGACTACGAGCAGTACTTC. Its protein is CASSKRQGNGDYEQYF.

The V and J genes are TRBV7-3 and TRBJ1-1, with D tentatively TRBD1 (5 bases). The CDR3 runs 13 residues. The ends were cut back, 4 bases at V and 7 bases at J, with 13 bases in the middle. CDR1 SGHTA and CDR2 FQGTGA come from the germline V gene. CDR3 nucleotide sequence: TGTGCCAGCAGCTCCCGACAGCGAGATGAAGCTTTCTTT. This translates into CASSSRQRDEAFF.

V is TRBV30 and J is TRBJ1-5; 11 positions agree with TRBD1. The CDR3 sequence is 15 residues long. In germline, CDR1 is GTSNPN, CDR2 SVGIG (reference sequence). V dropped 2 bases and J dropped 10; count of bases not matched to a gene: 10. This CDR3 reads CAWSLGTGGGFPQHF. DNA for the CDR3: TGTGCCTGGAGTTTAGGGACAGGGGGAGGGTTCCCCCAGCATTTT.

This clone showed up just once. The rearrangement links TRBV5-1 to TRBJ2-7, with D possibly matching TRBD1 (5 bases). There are 14 residues in the CDR3. Looked up from germline, CDR1 is SGHRS and CDR2 is YFSETQ. Trimming shortened V by 1 base and J by 2 bases, and 10 bases separated the two germline ends. The chain's CDR3 is CASSLSLGAYEQYF. The DNA of the CDR3 is TGCGCCAGCAGCTTGAGTTTAGGGGCCTACGAGCAGTACTTC.

J is TRBJ2-5 and V is TRBV7-2; perhaps TRBD2 as D (7 bases). The CDR3 has 15 amino acids. V was cut by 2 bases and J by 5 bases, with 15 bases left in between. Germline CDR1 is SGHTA and CDR2 is FQGNSA. CDR3 bases: TGTGCCAGCAGCTTACCCTCGGGGGGCCTGGAGACCCAGTACTTC. This codes for CASSLPSGGLETQYF.

The rearrangement links TRBV10-3 to TRBJ1-2, with D unclear. The CDR3 loop spans 12 amino acids. V was shortened by 1 base and J by 8 bases, with 8 bases between the two germline ends. CDR1 and CDR2 (germline): ENHRY, SYGVKD. The CDR3 DNA sequence: TGTGCCATCAGTGAGTTTGTGAGCGGCTACACCTTC. The encoded protein is CAISEFVSGYTF.

This chain links TRBV19 with TRBJ1-3; TRBD1 agrees at 8 bases. With 10 bases clipped from V and 4 bases from J, the junction kept 9 bases outside the gene matches. CDR1 LNHDA and CDR2 SQIVND come from the germline V gene (reference sequence). This CDR3 has 14 amino acids. The CDR3: CATHRGYSGNTIYF. CDR3 nucleotides: TGTGCCACTCACAGGGGGTACTCAGGAAACACCATATATTTT. Filled out from reference TRBV19 and TRBJ1-3, the complete variable domain reads DGGITQSPKYLFRKEGQNVTLSCEQNLNHDAMYWYRQDPGQGLRLIYYSQIVNDFQKGDIAEGYSVSREKKESFPLTVTSAQKNPTAFYLCATHRGYSGNTIYFGEGSWLTVV.

CDR3 loop: CASSPGGVDTEAFF. CDR3 in DNA: TGCGCCAGCAGCCCAGGGGGCGTAGACACTGAAGCTTTCTTT. This sequence joins TRBV5-1 and TRBJ1-1; 8 nucleotides match TRBD1. This CDR3 has 14 residues. The junction had 5 bases not matched to a gene; V was cut back by 4 bases and J by 3 bases. The germline V gene encodes CDR1 SGHRS and CDR2 YFSETQ.